Listed below are T cell receptor beta chains from one sample, sequenced in a study of T cells expressing NK-cell markers. TCRdb processed the 5' RACE reads again and assigns one entry to each CDR3 protein, with no DNA. The listing contains approximately 380,000 distinct CDR3 sequences. Sequenced: blood T cells: a sorted CD56 or NKG2C T cell subset, CD4+ or CD8+ T cells, or bulk PBMC T cells (not recorded which). All receptors come from a man aged 18 to 69 in good health. Each CDR3 is given with its conserved first and last residue. The order of the fields is V gene, J gene, CDR3 protein.

TRBV29-1	TRBJ1-1	CTFRRGLDRLGSEAFF
TRBV12-3/TRBV12-4	TRBJ1-3	CASGVAPFSGNTIYF
TRBV2	TRBJ2-3	CASSEFKLRGSQYF
TRBV9	TRBJ2-1	CASSELAGKYNEQFF
TRBV7-9	TRBJ2-7	CASSTWTGAYEQYF
TRBV5-1	TRBJ2-2	CASSVRDSGGELFF
TRBV20-1	TRBJ1-5	CSASGVGRQPQHF
TRBV25-1	TRBJ1-6	CASSSGPEDNSPLHF
TRBV28	TRBJ2-6	CATGAGANVLTF
TRBV6-5	TRBJ1-1	CASSAKGPEAFF
TRBV28	TRBJ2-2	CASSLVERNTGELFF
TRBV6-5	TRBJ2-1	CASSRGRTSGYNEQFF
TRBV4-2	TRBJ2-4	CASSPGDQVIAKNIQYF
TRBV7-2	TRBJ2-5	CASSSRALAGVQTQYF
TRBV3-1	TRBJ1-6	CASSQGQGPYNSPLHF
TRBV5-5	TRBJ2-4	CASSLPGGINIQYF